Listed below are T cell receptor beta chains from one sample, sequenced in a study of blood T cell repertoires in COVID-19. Using immunoSEQ multiplex PCR, the repertoire was profiled, and TCRdb retains in-frame clones only, with some absent. The sample lists 35,000 to 55,000 clones, 69% occurring once. The sample taken for sequencing was peripheral blood. The receptors were sampled from an elderly man with acute or convalescent COVID-19. Each CDR3 is given with its conserved first and last residue. D genes are given only for firm matches. The size of a clone is reported for some rows only, either as once, few or many, or as a class for expanded clones.

v_gene: TRBV6-2/TRBV6-3; abundance: -; j_gene: TRBJ2-5; d_gene: TRBD2; CDR3aa: CASSSGLAGQETQYF; CDR3nt: TGTGCCAGCAGTTCCGGACTAGCGGGACAAGAGACCCAGTACTTC
v_gene: TRBV4-3; abundance: -; j_gene: TRBJ2-7; d_gene: -; CDR3aa: CASSQTQSPFLEQYF; CDR3nt: TGCGCCAGCAGCCAGACACAGTCCCCGTTTCTCGAGCAGTACTTC
v_gene: TRBV10-3; abundance: once; j_gene: TRBJ1-2; d_gene: TRBD1; CDR3aa: CAISEGGDRIYGYTF; CDR3nt: TGTGCCATCAGTGAGGGGGGGGACAGGATTTATGGCTACACCTTC
v_gene: TRBV7-9; abundance: -; j_gene: TRBJ2-7; d_gene: TRBD2; CDR3aa: CASSLSGRGNEQYF; CDR3nt: TGTGCCAGCAGCCTTAGCGGGAGGGGCAACGAGCAGTACTTC
v_gene: TRBV3-1/TRBV3-2; abundance: medium-sized; j_gene: TRBJ2-3; d_gene: TRBD2; CDR3aa: CASSHTGGGTDTQYF; CDR3nt: TGTGCCAGCAGCCACACCGGGGGAGGGACAGATACGCAGTATTTT
v_gene: TRBV27; abundance: -; j_gene: TRBJ2-7; d_gene: TRBD2; CDR3aa: CASSPGTSARYEQYF; CDR3nt: TGTGCCAGCAGCCCGGGGACTAGCGCGCGTTACGAGCAGTACTTC
v_gene: TRBV30; abundance: -; j_gene: TRBJ2-3; d_gene: -; CDR3aa: CAWRVGGAESTDTQYF; CDR3nt: TGTGCCTGGAGGGTGGGGGGGGCAGAGAGCACAGATACGCAGTATTTT
v_gene: TRBV6-2/TRBV6-3; abundance: -; j_gene: TRBJ1-1; d_gene: -; CDR3aa: CASSALIGNTEAFF; CDR3nt: TGTGCCAGCAGTGCCCTGATCGGGAACACTGAAGCTTTCTTT
v_gene: TRBV25-1; abundance: -; j_gene: TRBJ1-2; d_gene: -; CDR3aa: CASSEGGSGYTF; CDR3nt: TGTGCCAGCAGTGAAGGAGGGTCTGGCTACACCTTC
v_gene: TRBV18; abundance: -; j_gene: TRBJ2-1; d_gene: TRBD2; CDR3aa: CASSPPGTSGINEQFF; CDR3nt: TGTGCCAGCTCACCACCCGGGACTAGCGGGATCAATGAGCAGTTCTTC
v_gene: TRBV28; abundance: medium-sized; j_gene: TRBJ2-2; d_gene: TRBD2; CDR3aa: CASSPPLAGGVTGELFF; CDR3nt: TGTGCCAGCAGTCCTCCACTAGCGGGAGGTGTCACCGGGGAGCTGTTTTTT
v_gene: TRBV5-4; abundance: once; j_gene: TRBJ2-1; d_gene: TRBD2; CDR3aa: CASSLAPSGNNEQFF; CDR3nt: TGTGCCAGCAGCTTGGCGCCTAGCGGGAACAATGAGCAGTTCTTC
v_gene: TRBV18; abundance: -; j_gene: TRBJ1-2; d_gene: TRBD1; CDR3aa: CASSPTQGAGYGYTF; CDR3nt: TGTGCCAGCTCACCAACGCAGGGGGCCGGCTATGGCTACACCTTC
v_gene: TRBV6-5; abundance: few; j_gene: TRBJ1-3; d_gene: TRBD1; CDR3aa: CASSEGTGTGNTIYF; CDR3nt: TGTGCCAGCAGCGAGGGGACAGGGACTGGAAACACCATATATTTT
v_gene: TRBV5-8; abundance: few; j_gene: TRBJ1-1; d_gene: -; CDR3aa: CASSLGRVGTEAFF; CDR3nt: TGTGCCAGCAGCTTAGGCAGGGTGGGCACTGAAGCTTTCTTT
v_gene: TRBV15; abundance: once; j_gene: TRBJ2-2; d_gene: TRBD2; CDR3aa: CATSSAGAGGLPTGELFF; CDR3nt: TGTGCCACCAGCAGCGCGGGGGCGGGGGGGCTACCAACCGGGGAGCTGTTTTTT
v_gene: TRBV4-1; abundance: -; j_gene: TRBJ2-5; d_gene: -; CDR3aa: CASSQDLALPRAQYF; CDR3nt: TGCGCCAGCAGCCAAGATCTAGCGCTCCCCCGGGCCCAGTACTTC
v_gene: TRBV5-1; abundance: -; j_gene: TRBJ1-5; d_gene: -; CDR3aa: CASSLVSGSNQPQHF; CDR3nt: TGCGCCAGCAGCTTGGTTTCGGGAAGCAATCAGCCCCAGCATTTT
v_gene: TRBV11-3; abundance: -; j_gene: TRBJ2-2; d_gene: -; CDR3aa: CASSLVRGAVSGELFF; CDR3nt: TGTGCCAGCAGCTTAGTCCGGGGGGCCGTCTCCGGGGAGCTGTTTTTT
v_gene: TRBV5-1; abundance: -; j_gene: TRBJ1-2; d_gene: TRBD1; CDR3aa: CASTSTGGTSNYGYTF; CDR3nt: TGCGCCAGCACTTCAACAGGGGGGACTTCTAACTATGGCTACACCTTC
v_gene: TRBV27; abundance: -; j_gene: TRBJ1-6; d_gene: -; CDR3aa: CASSRWSEGVNSPLHF; CDR3nt: TGTGCCAGCAGTAGGTGGTCAGAGGGGGTTAATTCACCCCTCCACTTT
v_gene: TRBV30; abundance: -; j_gene: TRBJ1-4; d_gene: TRBD1; CDR3aa: CAWSVQGGHNEKLFF; CDR3nt: TGTGCCTGGAGTGTACAGGGGGGGCATAATGAAAAACTGTTTTTT
v_gene: TRBV11-1; abundance: -; j_gene: TRBJ2-7; d_gene: -; CDR3aa: CASSLDSSREQYF; CDR3nt: TGTGCCAGCAGCTTAGACTCGTCGAGGGAGCAGTACTTC
v_gene: TRBV27; abundance: -; j_gene: TRBJ1-5; d_gene: TRBD1; CDR3aa: CASSSLQGDSNQPQHF; CDR3nt: TGTGCCAGCAGTAGCCTTCAGGGGGATAGCAATCAGCCCCAGCATTTT
v_gene: TRBV7-6; abundance: few; j_gene: TRBJ2-2; d_gene: -; CDR3aa: CASSRTELGTGELFF; CDR3nt: TGTGCCAGCAGCAGGACAGAGCTGGGCACCGGGGAGCTGTTTTTT
v_gene: TRBV11-2; abundance: few; j_gene: TRBJ1-1; d_gene: -; CDR3aa: CASSLQGKTEAFF; CDR3nt: TGTGCCAGCAGCCTACAGGGAAAAACTGAAGCTTTCTTT
v_gene: TRBV2; abundance: few; j_gene: TRBJ1-2; d_gene: TRBD1; CDR3aa: CASSENRGSYGYTF; CDR3nt: TGTGCCAGCAGTGAAAACAGGGGGTCCTATGGCTACACCTTC
v_gene: TRBV20-1; abundance: -; j_gene: TRBJ2-3; d_gene: TRBD2; CDR3aa: CSASGLAGVTDTQYF; CDR3nt: TGCAGTGCTAGTGGACTAGCGGGAGTGACAGATACGCAGTATTTT
v_gene: TRBV11-3; abundance: -; j_gene: TRBJ2-1; d_gene: -; CDR3aa: CASRLVPGDNEQFF; CDR3nt: TGTGCCAGCCGACTGGTCCCCGGGGACAATGAGCAGTTCTTC
v_gene: TRBV9; abundance: -; j_gene: TRBJ1-6; d_gene: TRBD1; CDR3aa: CASSPKTGAYNSPLHF; CDR3nt: TGTGCCAGCAGCCCCAAGACAGGGGCCTATAATTCACCCCTCCACTTT
v_gene: TRBV6-5; abundance: few; j_gene: TRBJ1-3; d_gene: -; CDR3aa: CASSPTVAINTIYF; CDR3nt: TGTGCCAGCAGCCCGACAGTCGCAATAAACACCATATATTTT
v_gene: TRBV5-1; abundance: -; j_gene: TRBJ1-1; d_gene: TRBD1; CDR3aa: CASSLAGLGTPGGTEAFF; CDR3nt: TGCGCCAGCAGCTTGGCCGGGCTCGGCACGCCAGGGGGCACTGAAGCTTTCTTT
v_gene: TRBV5-4; abundance: -; j_gene: TRBJ2-1; d_gene: -; CDR3aa: CASSLRLDHNEQFF; CDR3nt: TGTGCCAGCAGCTTGAGACTAGATCACAATGAGCAGTTCTTC
v_gene: TRBV11-3; abundance: -; j_gene: TRBJ1-1; d_gene: -; CDR3aa: CASSLESGNTEAFF; CDR3nt: TGTGCCAGCAGCTTAGAATCGGGGAACACTGAAGCTTTCTTT
v_gene: TRBV29-1; abundance: few; j_gene: TRBJ2-2; d_gene: -; CDR3aa: CSVEAGANTGELFF; CDR3nt: TGCAGCGTTGAAGCAGGGGCGAACACCGGGGAGCTGTTTTTT
v_gene: TRBV2; abundance: few; j_gene: TRBJ2-7; d_gene: TRBD1; CDR3aa: CASSERGQGSYEQYF; CDR3nt: TGTGCCAGCAGTGAAAGGGGACAGGGATCCTACGAGCAGTACTTC
v_gene: TRBV7-9; abundance: -; j_gene: TRBJ2-2; d_gene: -; CDR3aa: CASNPPRGELFF; CDR3nt: TGTGCCAGCAACCCCCCGCGGGGGGAGCTGTTTTTT
v_gene: TRBV30; abundance: -; j_gene: TRBJ2-7; d_gene: -; CDR3aa: CAWSKQDGYEQYF; CDR3nt: TGTGCCTGGAGTAAACAGGACGGCTACGAGCAGTACTTC
v_gene: TRBV7-8; abundance: -; j_gene: TRBJ1-4; d_gene: TRBD1; CDR3aa: CASSLKQGVNEKLFF; CDR3nt: TGTGCCAGCAGCTTAAAACAGGGGGTGAATGAAAAACTGTTTTTT
v_gene: TRBV7-9; abundance: once; j_gene: TRBJ1-2; d_gene: -; CDR3aa: CASSLSGARGYTF; CDR3nt: TGTGCCAGCAGCTTAAGTGGAGCGCGAGGCTACACCTTC
v_gene: TRBV9; abundance: -; j_gene: TRBJ2-7; d_gene: -; CDR3aa: CASSVGEGAPYEQYF; CDR3nt: TGTGCCAGCAGCGTAGGGGAAGGGGCTCCCTACGAGCAGTACTTC
v_gene: TRBV10-3; abundance: -; j_gene: TRBJ2-5; d_gene: TRBD1; CDR3aa: CAISGQDRAGKTQYF; CDR3nt: TGTGCCATCAGTGGACAGGACAGGGCGGGTAAGACCCAGTACTTC
v_gene: TRBV5-1; abundance: -; j_gene: TRBJ1-2; d_gene: TRBD1; CDR3aa: CASSLAGTGLGYTF; CDR3nt: TGCGCCAGCAGCTTGGCCGGGACAGGGTTAGGCTACACCTTC
v_gene: TRBV7-2; abundance: -; j_gene: TRBJ2-2; d_gene: TRBD2; CDR3aa: CASSSLGTSGRAGELFF; CDR3nt: TGTGCCAGCAGCTCCCTGGGTACTAGCGGGAGGGCGGGGGAGCTGTTTTTT
v_gene: TRBV6-2/TRBV6-3; abundance: -; j_gene: TRBJ1-5; d_gene: -; CDR3aa: CASSPSGTGDDSNQPQHF; CDR3nt: TGTGCCAGCAGTCCGTCCGGGACGGGGGATGATAGCAATCAGCCCCAGCATTTT
v_gene: TRBV5-4; abundance: -; j_gene: TRBJ2-7; d_gene: TRBD2; CDR3aa: CASSLGGAGGSYEQYF; CDR3nt: TGTGCCAGCAGCTTGGGAGGAGCGGGAGGCAGCTACGAGCAGTACTTC
v_gene: TRBV15; abundance: -; j_gene: TRBJ1-3; d_gene: TRBD1; CDR3aa: CATSSETGPHSGNTIYF; CDR3nt: TGTGCCACCAGCAGCGAGACAGGGCCCCACTCTGGAAACACCATATATTTT
v_gene: TRBV5-4; abundance: few; j_gene: TRBJ1-1; d_gene: -; CDR3aa: CASSATGVNTEAFF; CDR3nt: TGTGCCAGCAGTGCGACAGGTGTGAACACTGAAGCTTTCTTT
v_gene: TRBV6-1; abundance: -; j_gene: TRBJ1-5; d_gene: -; CDR3aa: CASSEALTPNNQPQHF; CDR3nt: TGTGCCAGCAGTGAAGCGCTGACACCCAACAATCAGCCCCAGCATTTT
v_gene: TRBV5-1; abundance: -; j_gene: TRBJ2-7; d_gene: TRBD1; CDR3aa: CASSPRQGGYEQYF; CDR3nt: TGCGCCAGCAGCCCCAGACAGGGGGGCTACGAGCAGTACTTC
v_gene: TRBV11-2; abundance: -; j_gene: TRBJ1-6; d_gene: -; CDR3aa: CASSLDPGNNSPLHF; CDR3nt: TGTGCCAGCAGCTTAGATCCGGGTAATAATTCACCCCTCCACTTT
v_gene: TRBV27; abundance: -; j_gene: TRBJ1-2; d_gene: TRBD1; CDR3aa: CASPQDRINYGYTF; CDR3nt: TGTGCCAGCCCTCAGGACAGGATTAACTATGGCTACACCTTC
v_gene: TRBV7-2; abundance: -; j_gene: TRBJ2-5; d_gene: -; CDR3aa: CASSLASQETQYF; CDR3nt: TGTGCCAGCAGCTTAGCCTCCCAAGAGACCCAGTACTTC
v_gene: TRBV3-1/TRBV3-2; abundance: few; j_gene: TRBJ2-1; d_gene: -; CDR3aa: CASSPTTTPSRFF; CDR3nt: TGTGCCAGCAGCCCAACAACTACTCCATCCCGGTTCTTC
v_gene: TRBV7-9; abundance: -; j_gene: TRBJ1-2; d_gene: -; CDR3aa: CASSSREGYGYTF; CDR3nt: TGTGCCAGCAGCTCCCGGGAGGGCTATGGCTACACCTTC